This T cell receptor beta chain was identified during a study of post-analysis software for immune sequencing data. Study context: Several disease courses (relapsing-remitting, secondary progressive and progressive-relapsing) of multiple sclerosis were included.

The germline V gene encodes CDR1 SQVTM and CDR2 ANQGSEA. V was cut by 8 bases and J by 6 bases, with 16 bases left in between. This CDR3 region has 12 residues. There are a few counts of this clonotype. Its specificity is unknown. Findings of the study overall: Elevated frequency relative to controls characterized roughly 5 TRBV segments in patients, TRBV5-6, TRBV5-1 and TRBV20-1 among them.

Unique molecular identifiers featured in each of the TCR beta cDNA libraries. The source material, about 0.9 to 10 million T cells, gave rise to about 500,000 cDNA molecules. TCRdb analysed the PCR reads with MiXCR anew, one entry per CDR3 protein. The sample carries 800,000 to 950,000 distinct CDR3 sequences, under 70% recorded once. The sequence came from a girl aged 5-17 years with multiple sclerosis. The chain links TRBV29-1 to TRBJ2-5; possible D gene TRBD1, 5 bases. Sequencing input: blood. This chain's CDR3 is CSIFRGTKTQYF. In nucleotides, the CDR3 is TGCAGCATATTTAGGGGCACGAAGACCCAGTACTTC. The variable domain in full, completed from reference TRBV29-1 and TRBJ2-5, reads SAVISQKPSRDICQRGTSLTIQCQVDSQVTMMFWYRQQPGQSLTLIATANQGSEATYESGFVIDKFPISRPNLTFSTLTVSNMSPEDSSIYLCSIFRGTKTQYFGPGTRLLVL.